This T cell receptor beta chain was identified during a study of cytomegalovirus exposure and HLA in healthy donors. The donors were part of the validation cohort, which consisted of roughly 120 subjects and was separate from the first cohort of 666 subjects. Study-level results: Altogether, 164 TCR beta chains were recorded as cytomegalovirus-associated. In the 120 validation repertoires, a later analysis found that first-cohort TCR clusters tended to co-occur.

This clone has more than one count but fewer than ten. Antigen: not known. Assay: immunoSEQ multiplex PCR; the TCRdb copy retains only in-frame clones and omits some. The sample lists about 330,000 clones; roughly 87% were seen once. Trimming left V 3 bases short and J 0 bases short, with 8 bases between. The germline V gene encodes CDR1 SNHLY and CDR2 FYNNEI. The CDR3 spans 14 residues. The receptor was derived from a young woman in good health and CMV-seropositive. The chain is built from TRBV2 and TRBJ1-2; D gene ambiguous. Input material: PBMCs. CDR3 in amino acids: CASSDGGPNYGYTF. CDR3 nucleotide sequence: TGTGCCAGCAGTGATGGTGGACCTAACTATGGCTACACCTTC. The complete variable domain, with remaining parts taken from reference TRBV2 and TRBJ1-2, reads EPEVTQTPSHQVTQMGQEVILRCVPISNHLYFYWYRQILGQKVEFLVSFYNNEISEKSEIFDDQFSVERPDGSNFTLKIRSTKLEDSAMYFCASSDGGPNYGYTFGSGTRLTVV.